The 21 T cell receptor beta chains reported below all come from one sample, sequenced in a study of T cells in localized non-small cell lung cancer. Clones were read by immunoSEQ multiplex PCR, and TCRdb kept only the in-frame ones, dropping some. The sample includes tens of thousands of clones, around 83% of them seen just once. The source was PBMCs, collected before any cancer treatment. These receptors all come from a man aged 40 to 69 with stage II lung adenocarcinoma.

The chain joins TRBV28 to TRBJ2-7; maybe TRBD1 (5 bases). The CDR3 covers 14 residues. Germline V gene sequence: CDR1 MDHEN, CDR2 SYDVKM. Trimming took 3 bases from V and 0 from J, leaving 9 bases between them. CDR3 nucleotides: TGTGCCAGCAGTTTCAAGGGGATCTCCTACGAGCAGTACTTC. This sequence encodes CASSFKGISYEQYF. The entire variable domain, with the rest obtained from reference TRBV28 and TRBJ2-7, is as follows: DVKVTQSSRYLVKRTGEKVFLECVQDMDHENMFWYRQDPGLGLRLIYFSYDVKMKEKGDIPEGYSVSREKKERFSLILESASTNQTSMYLCASSFKGISYEQYFGPGTRLTVT.

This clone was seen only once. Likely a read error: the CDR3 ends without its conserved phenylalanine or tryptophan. The CDR3, as DNA: TGTGCCAGCAGCCCACATACAGGGGGCAATTCACCCCTCCACCTT. Protein sequence: CASSPHTGGNSPLHL. The V gene is TRBV9, the J gene TRBJ1-6, with 9 bases aligning to TRBD1. The CDR3 has 15 residues. V was clipped by 4 bases and J by 7 bases; unmatched bases: 6. Germline values: CDR1 SGDLS, CDR2 YYNGEE.

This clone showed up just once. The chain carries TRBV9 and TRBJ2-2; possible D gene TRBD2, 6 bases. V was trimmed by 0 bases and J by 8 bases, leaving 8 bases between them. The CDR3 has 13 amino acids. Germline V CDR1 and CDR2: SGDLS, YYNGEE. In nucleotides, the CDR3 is TGTGCCAGCAGCGTAGTGGCGGGGGGGGAGCTGTTTTTT. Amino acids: CASSVVAGGELFF.

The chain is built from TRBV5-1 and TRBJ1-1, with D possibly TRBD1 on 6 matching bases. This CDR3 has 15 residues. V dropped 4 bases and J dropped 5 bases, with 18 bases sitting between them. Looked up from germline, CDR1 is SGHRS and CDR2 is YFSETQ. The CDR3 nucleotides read TGCGCCAGCAGCCCGGGGGTACAGGGCGGGACTGAAGCTTTCTTT. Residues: CASSPGVQGGTEAFF. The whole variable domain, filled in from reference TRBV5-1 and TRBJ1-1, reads KAGVTQTPRYLIKTRGQQVTLSCSPISGHRSVSWYQQTPGQGLQFLFEYFSETQRNKGNFPGRFSGRQFSNSRSEMNVSTLELGDSALYLCASSPGVQGGTEAFFGQGTRLTVV.

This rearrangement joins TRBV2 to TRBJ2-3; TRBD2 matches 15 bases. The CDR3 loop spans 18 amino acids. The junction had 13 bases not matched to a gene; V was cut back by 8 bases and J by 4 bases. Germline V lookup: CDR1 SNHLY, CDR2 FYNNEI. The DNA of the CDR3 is TGTGCCAGCCCAGGGACTAGCGGGAGGACGGGAAGGGCAGATACGCAGTATTTT. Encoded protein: CASPGTSGRTGRADTQYF.

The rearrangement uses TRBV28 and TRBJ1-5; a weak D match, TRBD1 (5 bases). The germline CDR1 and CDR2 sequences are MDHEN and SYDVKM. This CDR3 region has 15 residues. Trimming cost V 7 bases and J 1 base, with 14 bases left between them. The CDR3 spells CASTPRGGSNQPQHF. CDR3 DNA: TGTGCCAGCACTCCTCGCGGGGGAAGCAATCAGCCCCAGCATTTT.

The CDR3 nucleotides read TGTGCTAGTGGTTTGGAGGGGGGGCAGCCCCAGCATTTT. Its translation: CASGLEGGQPQHF. This chain links TRBV12-5 with TRBJ1-5; the D gene is possibly TRBD1 (6 bases). CDR3 length equals 13 residues. The V end was cut by 1 base, the J end by 7 bases, with 8 bases between. Germline loops: CDR1 LGHNT, CDR2 FRNRAP.

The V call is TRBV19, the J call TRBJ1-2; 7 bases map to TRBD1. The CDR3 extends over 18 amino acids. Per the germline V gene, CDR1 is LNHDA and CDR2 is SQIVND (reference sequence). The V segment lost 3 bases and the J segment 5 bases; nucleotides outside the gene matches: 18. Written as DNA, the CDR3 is TGTGCCAGTAGTATCCTCCGCGCGACAGGGCTACAACTATATGGCTACACCTTC. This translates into CASSILRATGLQLYGYTF.

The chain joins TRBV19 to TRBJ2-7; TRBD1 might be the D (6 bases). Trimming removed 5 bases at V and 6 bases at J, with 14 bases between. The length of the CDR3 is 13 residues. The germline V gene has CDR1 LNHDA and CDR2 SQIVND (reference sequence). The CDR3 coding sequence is TGTGCCAGTAGTGAGATCAGGGGCGGCGAGCAGTACTTC. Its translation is CASSEIRGGEQYF.

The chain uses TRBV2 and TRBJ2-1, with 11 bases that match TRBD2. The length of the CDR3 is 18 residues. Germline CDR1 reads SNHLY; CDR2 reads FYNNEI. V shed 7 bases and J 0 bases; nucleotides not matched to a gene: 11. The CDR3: CASNIKASGGTSYNEQFF. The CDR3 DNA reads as TGTGCCAGCAATATAAAGGCTAGCGGGGGGACCTCCTACAATGAGCAGTTCTTC.

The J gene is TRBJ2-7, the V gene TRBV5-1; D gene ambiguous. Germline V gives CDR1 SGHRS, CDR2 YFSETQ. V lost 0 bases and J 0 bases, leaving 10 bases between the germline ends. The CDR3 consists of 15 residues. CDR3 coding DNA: TGCGCCAGCAGCTTGGAGAGTTCTAGCTCCTACGAGCAGTACTTC. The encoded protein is CASSLESSSSYEQYF.

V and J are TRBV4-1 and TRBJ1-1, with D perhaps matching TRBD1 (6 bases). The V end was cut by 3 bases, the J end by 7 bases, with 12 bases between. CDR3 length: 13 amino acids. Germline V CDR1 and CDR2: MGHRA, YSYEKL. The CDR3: CASSQGGQLEAFF. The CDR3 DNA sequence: TGCGCCAGCAGCCAGGGGGGACAACTTGAAGCTTTCTTT.

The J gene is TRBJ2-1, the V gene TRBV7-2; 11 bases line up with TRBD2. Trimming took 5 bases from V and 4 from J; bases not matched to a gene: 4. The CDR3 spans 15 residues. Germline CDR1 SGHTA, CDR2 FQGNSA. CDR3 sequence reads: CASSLTSGGYNEQFF. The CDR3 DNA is TGTGCCAGCAGCCTCACTAGCGGGGGATACAATGAGCAGTTCTTC.

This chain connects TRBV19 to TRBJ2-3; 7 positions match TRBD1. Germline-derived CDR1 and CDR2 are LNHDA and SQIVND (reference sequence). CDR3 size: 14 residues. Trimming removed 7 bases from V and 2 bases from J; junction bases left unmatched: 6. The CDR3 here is CASMRTGDTDTQYF. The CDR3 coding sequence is TGTGCCAGTATGCGGACAGGCGACACAGATACGCAGTATTTT.

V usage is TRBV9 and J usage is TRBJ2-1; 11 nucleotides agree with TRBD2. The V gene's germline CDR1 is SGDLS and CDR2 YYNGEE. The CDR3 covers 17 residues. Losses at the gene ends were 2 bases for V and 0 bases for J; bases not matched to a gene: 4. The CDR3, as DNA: TGTGCCAGCAGCGTCACTAGCGGGGGTAGCTCCTACAATGAGCAGTTCTTC. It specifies CASSVTSGGSSYNEQFF.

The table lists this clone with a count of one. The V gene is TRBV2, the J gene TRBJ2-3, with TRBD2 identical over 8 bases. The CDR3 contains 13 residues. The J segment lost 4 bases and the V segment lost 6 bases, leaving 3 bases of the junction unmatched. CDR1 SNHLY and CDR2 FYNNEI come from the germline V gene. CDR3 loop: CASRLAGPDTQYF. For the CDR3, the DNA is TGTGCCAGCAGATTAGCGGGGCCAGATACGCAGTATTTT.

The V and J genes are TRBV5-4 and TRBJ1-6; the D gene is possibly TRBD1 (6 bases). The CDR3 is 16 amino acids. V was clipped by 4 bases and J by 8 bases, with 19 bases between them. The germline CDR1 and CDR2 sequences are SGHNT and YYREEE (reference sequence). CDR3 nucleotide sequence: TGTGCCAGCAGCCAAGAACTTACAGGGAGGGATTCACCCCTCCACTTT. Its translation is CASSQELTGRDSPLHF.

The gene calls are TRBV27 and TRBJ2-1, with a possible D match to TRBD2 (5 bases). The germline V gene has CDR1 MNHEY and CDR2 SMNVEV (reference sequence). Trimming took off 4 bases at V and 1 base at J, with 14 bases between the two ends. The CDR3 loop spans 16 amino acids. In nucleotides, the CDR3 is TGTGCCAGCAGTTACGTAGCGCGCCTATCCTACAATGAGCAGTTCTTC. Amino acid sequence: CASSYVARLSYNEQFF.

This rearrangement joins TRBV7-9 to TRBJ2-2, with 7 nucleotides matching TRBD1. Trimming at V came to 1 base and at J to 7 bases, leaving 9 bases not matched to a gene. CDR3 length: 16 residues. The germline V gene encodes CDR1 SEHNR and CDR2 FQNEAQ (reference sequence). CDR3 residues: CASSLGTGSLIGELFF. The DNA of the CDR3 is TGTGCCAGCAGCTTAGGGACAGGCTCCTTAATCGGGGAGCTGTTTTTT.

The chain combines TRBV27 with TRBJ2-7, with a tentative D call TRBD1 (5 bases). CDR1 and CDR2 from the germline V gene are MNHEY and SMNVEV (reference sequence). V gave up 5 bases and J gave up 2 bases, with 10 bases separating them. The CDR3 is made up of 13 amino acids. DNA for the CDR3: TGTGCCAGCAGTGTTGGGGCTACCTACGAGCAGTACTTC. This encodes CASSVGATYEQYF.

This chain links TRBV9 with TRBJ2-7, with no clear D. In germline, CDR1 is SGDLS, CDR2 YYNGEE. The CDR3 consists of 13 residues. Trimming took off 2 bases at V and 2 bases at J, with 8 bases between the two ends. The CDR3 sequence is CASSVDGTYEQYF. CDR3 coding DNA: TGTGCCAGCAGCGTCGACGGAACCTACGAGCAGTACTTC.